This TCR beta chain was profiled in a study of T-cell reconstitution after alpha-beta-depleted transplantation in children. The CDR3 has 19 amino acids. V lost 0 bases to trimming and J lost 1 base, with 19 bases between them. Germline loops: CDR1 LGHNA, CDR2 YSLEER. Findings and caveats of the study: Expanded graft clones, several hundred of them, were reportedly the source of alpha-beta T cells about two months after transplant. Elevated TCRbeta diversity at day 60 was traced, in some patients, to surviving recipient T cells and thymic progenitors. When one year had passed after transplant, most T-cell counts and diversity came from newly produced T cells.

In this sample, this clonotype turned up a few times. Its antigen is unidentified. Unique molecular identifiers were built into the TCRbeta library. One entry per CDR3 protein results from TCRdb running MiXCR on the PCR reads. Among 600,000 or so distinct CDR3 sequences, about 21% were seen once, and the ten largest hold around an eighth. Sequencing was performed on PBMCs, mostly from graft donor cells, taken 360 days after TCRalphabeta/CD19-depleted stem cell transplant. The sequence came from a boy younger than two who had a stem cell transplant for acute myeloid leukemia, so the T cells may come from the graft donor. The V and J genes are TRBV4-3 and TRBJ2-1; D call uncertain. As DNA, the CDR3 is TGCGCCAGCAGCCAAGATACGACACCTCTCCGGAGTTCCTACAATGAGCAGTTCTTC. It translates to CASSQDTTPLRSSYNEQFF.